This paragraph covers one T cell receptor beta chain sequence. The antigen is undetermined. This entry is derived from a study of cytomegalovirus exposure and HLA in healthy donors. Study summary: Membership in the Caucasian-associated ancestry cluster was found for 65% to 85% of about 430 genotyped donors. Regarding the study as a whole: Across HLA loci, a later analysis found differing TCR association rates, with DRB1 most and HLA-C fewest.

PCR employed 60 Vbeta and 13 Jbeta primers. The repertoire was sequenced with immunoSEQ multiplex PCR; TCRdb's copy has only in-frame clones and lacks some. This sample yields about 93,000 clones, of which roughly four fifths are seen a single time; around 0.53% belongs to the top ten. The CDR3 is made up of 18 amino acids. The germline gives CDR1 SNHLY, CDR2 FYNNEI. V lost 6 bases and J 0 bases, leaving 21 bases between the germline ends. The TCR was taken from a man aged 25 to 40 in good health and CMV-seronegative. The source material was PBMCs. The rearrangement uses TRBV2 and TRBJ2-1; TRBD2 is a possible D gene (6 bases). CDR3 sequence (DNA): TGTGCCAGCAGCGAGCACCAGATAGCGGTGAGCTCCTACAATGAGCAGTTCTTC. This sequence encodes CASSEHQIAVSSYNEQFF. The variable domain in full, with the rest retrieved from reference TRBV2 and TRBJ2-1, is EPEVTQTPSHQVTQMGQEVILRCVPISNHLYFYWYRQILGQKVEFLVSFYNNEISEKSEIFDDQFSVERPDGSNFTLKIRSTKLEDSAMYFCASSEHQIAVSSYNEQFFGPGTRLTVL.